The rows below give T cell receptor beta chains drawn from one sample of a study of blood T cell repertoires in COVID-19. Clones were read by immunoSEQ multiplex PCR, and TCRdb kept only the in-frame ones, dropping some. Found here are 200,000 or so clones, about 80% of them singletons; the top ten hold around 7.5%. The sequenced sample consisted of PBMCs or T cells enriched from blood (not recorded which). The receptor set was obtained from a man in his forties or fifties who had recovered from COVID-19. Both conserved end residues are part of each CDR3. A D gene is named only where the DNA matches it firmly. Not every row has a clone size; where given, it reads once, few, many or a size class.

size: NA
D: TRBD1
V: TRBV5-1
J: TRBJ2-5
DNA: TGCGCCAGCAGCTCTCAGGGGGCTCGAGAGACCCAGTACTTC
CDR3: CASSSQGARETQYF

size: NA
D: TRBD1
V: TRBV5-4
J: TRBJ2-1
DNA: TGTGCCAGCAGACGTCCGACAGGGGGTGTAGTAAATGAGCAGTTCTTC
CDR3: CASRRPTGGVVNEQFF

size: NA
D: TRBD1
V: TRBV9
J: TRBJ1-2
DNA: TGTGCCAGCAGCCATCCTCGACAGGGGGCGGACTATGGCTACACCTTC
CDR3: CASSHPRQGADYGYTF

size: NA
D: TRBD1
V: TRBV10-3
J: TRBJ1-2
DNA: TGTGCCATCAGTGGGCCAGGGGGGCCAGCTAACTATGGCTACACCTTC
CDR3: CAISGPGGPANYGYTF

size: NA
D: TRBD2
V: TRBV4-1
J: TRBJ2-1
DNA: TGCGCCAGCAGCCAAGTGAGTCGGGGGGACAATGAGCAGTTCTTC
CDR3: CASSQVSRGDNEQFF

size: NA
D: NA
V: TRBV28
J: TRBJ1-2
DNA: TGTGCCAGCAGTTTATTGTTTCAGGGGATGGGCAACTATGGCTACACCTTC
CDR3: CASSLLFQGMGNYGYTF

size: NA
D: NA
V: TRBV18
J: TRBJ1-1
DNA: TGTGCCAGCTCACCTGGACAGACGCTGAACACTGAAGCTTTCTTT
CDR3: CASSPGQTLNTEAFF

size: NA
D: TRBD1
V: TRBV6-6
J: TRBJ1-6
DNA: TGTGCCAGCAGTTACCTGGACAGGGGTTTTTGGGCCCTCCACTTT
CDR3: CASSYLDRGFWALHF

size: few
D: NA
V: TRBV5-1
J: TRBJ1-1
DNA: TGCGCCAGCAGCCTTACAGGGAGTAACACTGAAGCTTTCTTT
CDR3: CASSLTGSNTEAFF

size: NA
D: NA
V: TRBV10-3
J: TRBJ2-3
DNA: TGTGCCATCAGTTCGGACAGTAGATTCACAGATACGCAGTATTTT
CDR3: CAISSDSRFTDTQYF

size: few
D: NA
V: TRBV7-9
J: TRBJ1-1
DNA: TGTGCCAGCAGCGCGCAGGGGATGAACACTGAAGCTTTCTTT
CDR3: CASSAQGMNTEAFF

size: NA
D: TRBD2
V: TRBV6-2/TRBV6-3
J: TRBJ2-2
DNA: TGTGCCAGCAGTTTCCTCCCCCTTAGCGGGGGGATAACCGGGGAGCTGTTTTTT
CDR3: CASSFLPLSGGITGELFF

size: NA
D: NA
V: TRBV7-2
J: TRBJ1-6
DNA: TGTGCCAGCAGCCCGGATAGAATTACGGGCTCCTATAATTCACCCCTCCACTTT
CDR3: CASSPDRITGSYNSPLHF

size: NA
D: TRBD1
V: TRBV28
J: TRBJ2-1
DNA: TGTGCCAGCTCGGGACAGGGATGGGGGAAACCCTACAATGAGCAGTTCTTC
CDR3: CASSGQGWGKPYNEQFF

size: once
D: NA
V: TRBV6-5
J: TRBJ2-7
DNA: TGTGCCAGCAGTTACAAAGGGGCAGGGTACGAGCAGTACTTC
CDR3: CASSYKGAGYEQYF